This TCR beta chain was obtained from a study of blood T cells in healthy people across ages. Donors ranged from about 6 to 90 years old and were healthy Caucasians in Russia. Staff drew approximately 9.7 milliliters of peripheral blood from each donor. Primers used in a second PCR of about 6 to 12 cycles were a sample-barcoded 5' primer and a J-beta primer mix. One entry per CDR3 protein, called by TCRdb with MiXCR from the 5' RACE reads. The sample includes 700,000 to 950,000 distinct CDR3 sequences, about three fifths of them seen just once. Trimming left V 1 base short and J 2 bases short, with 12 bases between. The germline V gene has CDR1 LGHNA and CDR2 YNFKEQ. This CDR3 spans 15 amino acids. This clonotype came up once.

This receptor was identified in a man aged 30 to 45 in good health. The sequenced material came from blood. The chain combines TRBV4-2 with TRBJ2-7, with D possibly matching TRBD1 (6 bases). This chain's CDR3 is CASSQALTGAYEQYF. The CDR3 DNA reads TGTGCCAGCAGCCAAGCGTTGACAGGAGCCTACGAGCAGTACTTC.